The present entry profiles one TCR beta chain with its context. In the original processing: Reference gene primer amplification gave estimated nucleated cell counts. TCRdb's copy holds only in-frame clones and misses some; the assay was immunoSEQ multiplex PCR. The DNA was the basis for D and trimming; V, J and clone size are from that table. The sample holds fewer than 200,000 clones, over 80% seen once. This sample is drawn from a study of blood T cell repertoires in COVID-19. At the level of the study: Sources were T cells, B-cell-depleted T cells, or PBMCs; the material itself was cDNA or gDNA.

The CDR3 is made up of 16 amino acids. Trimming stripped 2 bases from V and 1 base from J, with 12 bases between. CDR1 and CDR2 from the germline V gene are MNHEY and SVGEGT. The gene calls are TRBV6-2 or TRBV6-3 and TRBJ2-1, with D tentatively TRBD2 (6 bases). The sample was peripheral blood. The TCR comes from a woman aged 60-70 years with COVID-19, enrolled during active disease. The CDR3 coding sequence is TGTGCCAGCAGTTACGGGCCGGGACTGTCCTACAATGAGCAGTTCTTC. Protein: CASSYGPGLSYNEQFF.